The T cell receptor (beta chain) described here comes from a study of shared T cell receptors in the human thymus (dated by TCRdb to the early 2020s). Study-wide context: The study examined how the human thymus generates shared, self-reactive T-cell receptor alpha chains.

The library was generated by the immunoSEQ multiplex PCR assay. Entries here come from immuneACCESS through TCRdb and include only in-frame sequences with V and J called. Some clones fail to appear in such tables; in the studies checked, an unresolved V gene covers under half of the shortfall, and the cause of the remainder is unknown. Counted in this sample were 700,000 or so clones; approximately 85% of them appeared once. Over 0.008% of the sample comes from the top ten. Comments on this clone: Its specific antigen is unknown. Base qualities were left out, and no much larger clone turns up one base away.

For this chain, trimming is 5 bases at the V end and 6 bases at the J end, and the number of junction bases without a gene match is 10. The CDR3 runs 14 residues from the cysteine to the phenylalanine. Only CDR3 DNA remains: 42 bases, in frame from the first base. The germline V gene sets CDR1 to SQVTM and CDR2 to ANQGSEA. These data also featured in a second study, about human thymus T cells. In that second paper, the authors write: Immunologically healthy infants undergoing open corrective cardiac surgery for congenital heart defects in Finland were used as donors. Thymus tissue was obtained as surgical resects removed during corrective cardiac surgery. Usage of V and J gene segments appeared to be biased in both the thymic and the peripheral blood repertoires. The related research reported highly overlapping thymic TCR repertoires among unrelated individuals. TCR alpha and beta repertoires from roughly eight infant thymus samples and a few related peripheral blood samples were characterized in the study. The infant donors were roughly 7 to 244 days old, and the cohort included roughly six males and a couple of females. Thymocytes were mechanically released from the tissue and were stored as pellets of roughly 10-34 million cells at -70 degrees C. Genomic DNA was extracted from frozen cell pellets with a QIAsymphony instrument. The immunoSEQ multiplex PCR assay was used to amplify the TCRB and TCRAD loci from a standardized amount of quality-controlled genomic DNA. The V(D)J region was spanned by amplicons of a length sufficient to cover the CDR3 and to identify V and J genes. The amplicons were sequenced on an Illumina platform via the commercial immunoSEQ service. Primer bias and sequencing errors were corrected using previously described methods, and TCRAD and TCRB definitions followed the IMGT database. Analysis of the repertoires was done with immunoSEQ Analyzer 3.0 and VDJTools and included basic statistics, V/J segment usage, diversity estimates, rarefaction and pairwise overlap. Diversity was estimated with Chao1, ChaoE, Efron-Thisted, Shannon and inverse Simpson indices, and also on datasets down-sampled to the smallest sample. Repertoire overlap was determined by strict matching of CDR3 nucleotide sequence, V gene and J gene, and Jaccard-based multidimensional scaling clustering was applied. On average, thymus samples yielded about 810,000 unique TCRB clonotypes, whereas blood samples yielded some 80,000.

What was sequenced was thymocytes. The chain links TRBV29-1 with TRBJ2-3; a stretch of 8 junction bases matches TRBD1. The sequence was collected from a girl under three years old with a congenital heart defect. Donor details come from another sample of the same person, matched by shared clones. The CDR3 reads CSVFRTGPEDTQYF. The nucleotide sequence reads TGCAGCGTTTTTCGGACAGGGCCGGAGGATACGCAGTATTTT.